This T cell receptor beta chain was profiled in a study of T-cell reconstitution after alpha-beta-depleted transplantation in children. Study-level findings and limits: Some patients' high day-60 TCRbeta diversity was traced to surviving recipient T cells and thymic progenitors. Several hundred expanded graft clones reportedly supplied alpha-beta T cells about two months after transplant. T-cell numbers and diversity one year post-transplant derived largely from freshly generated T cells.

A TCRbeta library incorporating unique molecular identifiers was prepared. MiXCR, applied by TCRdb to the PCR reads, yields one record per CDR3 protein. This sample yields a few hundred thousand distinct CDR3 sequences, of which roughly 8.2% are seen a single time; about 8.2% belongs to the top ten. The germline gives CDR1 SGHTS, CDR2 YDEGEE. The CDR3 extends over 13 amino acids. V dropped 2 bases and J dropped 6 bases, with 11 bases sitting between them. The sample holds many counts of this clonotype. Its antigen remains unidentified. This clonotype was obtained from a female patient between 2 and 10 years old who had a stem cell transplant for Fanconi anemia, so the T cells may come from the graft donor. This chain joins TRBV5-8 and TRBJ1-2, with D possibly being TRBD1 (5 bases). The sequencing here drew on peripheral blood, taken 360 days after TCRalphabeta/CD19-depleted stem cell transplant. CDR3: CASSLVRGDGYTF. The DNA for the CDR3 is TGTGCCAGCAGCTTAGTAAGGGGCGATGGCTACACCTTC.